One and the same sample provided the 2 T cell receptor beta chains below, sequenced in a study of blood T cell repertoires in COVID-19. Assay: immunoSEQ multiplex PCR; the TCRdb copy retains only in-frame clones and omits some. The sample consists of over 200,000 clones, approximately 81% of them appearing once. The specimen sequenced was PBMCs or T cells enriched from blood (not recorded which). The receptors shown here come from a woman in her fifties or sixties with acute COVID-19.

The J gene is TRBJ2-7, the V gene TRBV11-2; possibly TRBD2 for D (6 bases). V was clipped by 5 bases and J by 0 bases, with 23 bases between them. CDR3 length: 18 amino acids. In germline, CDR1 is SGHAT, CDR2 FQNNGV. In DNA form, the CDR3 reads TGTGCCAGCAGCCGAACCTCTCTGGGCCTAGCGCGCTCCTACGAGCAGTACTTC. This encodes CASSRTSLGLARSYEQYF.

This clone has a single count. V and J are TRBV12-3 or TRBV12-4 and TRBJ1-4, with a tentative D call TRBD1 (5 bases). CDR3 length equals 13 residues. V was cut by 5 bases and J by 4 bases, with 8 bases left in between. CDR3 protein: CASSPQVNEKLFF. In nucleotides, the CDR3 is TGTGCCAGCAGTCCACAGGTTAATGAAAAACTGTTTTTT.